The clone carrying this TCR beta chain was recorded a few times. The antigen is unknown. This specimen belongs to a study of cytomegalovirus exposure and HLA in healthy donors. General study findings and limits: What a later analysis showed was that several of the most significant clusters appeared linked to common viral pathogens. Among the CMV-associated chains, a few were confirmed in vitro as specific for CMV antigens. For most TCR beta V segments, an earlier analysis put the productive rate at about 87% or about 30% of the time.

Germline loops: CDR1 SGHRS, CDR2 YFSETQ. The CDR3 contains 15 residues. The V and J ends lost 2 bases and 0 bases respectively, with 9 bases between them. Both 60 Vbeta primers and 13 Jbeta primers went into the PCR. Authors' analysis steps: Counted up in a later analysis, unique TCR beta chains came to approximately 83 million, with about 9.9 million shared. TCRdb's copy holds only in-frame clones and misses some; the assay was immunoSEQ multiplex PCR. That table furnishes V, J and clone size, whereas the DNA furnished D and trimming. Seen here are around 230,000 clones, roughly 73% observed once, and the top ten hold less than 0.6%.

The V and J genes are TRBV5-1 and TRBJ2-1; D not certain. Material for sequencing was PBMCs. The receptor was isolated from a boy aged 10-17 years in good health and CMV-seronegative. The DNA for the CDR3 is TGCGCCAGCAGCTTCTCGGTTGTCTCCTACAATGAGCAGTTCTTC. It translates to CASSFSVVSYNEQFF. The whole variable domain, filled in from reference TRBV5-1 and TRBJ2-1, reads KAGVTQTPRYLIKTRGQQVTLSCSPISGHRSVSWYQQTPGQGLQFLFEYFSETQRNKGNFPGRFSGRQFSNSRSEMNVSTLELGDSALYLCASSFSVVSYNEQFFGPGTRLTVL.